These 29 T cell receptor beta chains originate from one sample sequenced in a study of cytomegalovirus exposure and HLA in healthy donors. Primers: 60 Vbeta forward and 13 Jbeta reverse. Repertoires were generated with immunoSEQ multiplex PCR, while TCRdb's copy carries only in-frame clones and drops some. This table has roughly 100,000 clones, about two thirds appearing once. Material: PBMCs. The receptors come from a boy between 10 and 17 years old in good health and CMV-seronegative.

The rearrangement joins TRBV4-2 to TRBJ2-7; D is possibly TRBD2 (5 bases). Trimming cost V 1 base and J 7 bases, with 17 bases left between them. The CDR3 has 15 residues. Germline V lookup: CDR1 LGHNA, CDR2 YNFKEQ. For the CDR3, the DNA is TGTGCCAGCAGCCAAGGAGGCGAGGGCTTGGGAGAGCAGTACTTC. It specifies CASSQGGEGLGEQYF.

The CDR3 bases are TGCGCCAGCAGTGGTAGCGGACGGACCTACAATGAGCAGTTCTTC. As protein: CASSGSGRTYNEQFF. The rearrangement joins TRBV10-1 to TRBJ2-1, with D maybe TRBD2 (6 bases). The germline V gene encodes CDR1 WNHNN and CDR2 SYGVQD (reference sequence). Trimming cost V 4 bases and J 2 bases, with 12 bases left between them. The CDR3 totals 15 residues.

The chain employs TRBV6-5 and TRBJ1-1, with a weak D call TRBD1 (6 bases). V shed 5 bases and J shed 6 bases, with 10 bases lying between them. This CDR3 is 12 amino acids long. Per germline, CDR1 MNHEY and CDR2 SVGAGI. For the CDR3, the DNA is TGTGCCAGCAGTCGGGGGGCATCTGAAGCTTTCTTT. Translation gives CASSRGASEAFF.

This clone was counted between two and nine times. The chain has TRBV9 and TRBJ1-4; D remains ambiguous. Germline-derived CDR1 and CDR2 are SGDLS and YYNGEE. Trimming took 3 bases from V and 8 from J, leaving 14 bases between them. This CDR3 spans 14 amino acids. The CDR3 sequence: CASSGRGTGEKLFF. In DNA, the CDR3 is TGTGCCAGCAGCGGACGAGGAACGGGAGAAAAACTGTTTTTT.

This clone was seen only a few times. The chain is built from TRBV5-1 and TRBJ2-1; possibly TRBD2 for D (6 bases). The V end lost 0 bases, the J end lost 3 bases, and 10 bases lay between the germline ends. The CDR3 has 15 residues. CDR1 and CDR2 (germline): SGHRS, YFSETQ. In DNA form, the CDR3 reads TGCGCCAGCAGCTTGGCGGAGGGCCTCTACAATGAGCAGTTCTTC. Translation: CASSLAEGLYNEQFF.

In its sample, this clone was seen once. The chain joins TRBV4-1 to TRBJ2-1; TRBD2 is a possible D gene (7 bases). This CDR3 region has 16 residues. The germline V gene encodes CDR1 MGHRA and CDR2 YSYEKL. V dropped 3 bases and J dropped 8 bases, with 20 bases sitting between them. Here the CDR3 reads CASSHPRGARRHEQFF. Here the CDR3 DNA reads TGCGCCAGCAGCCACCCTCGGGGGGCCAGGCGCCATGAGCAGTTCTTC.

This rearrangement joins TRBV6-1 to TRBJ2-7, with D perhaps matching TRBD1 (6 bases). The CDR3 covers 14 residues. Germline V gene sequence: CDR1 MNHNS, CDR2 SASEGT. Trimming pared 1 base from V and 7 bases from J, leaving 14 bases between. The CDR3 DNA reads TGTGCCAGCAGTGAAGTTAGGGGGTCTGTGGAGCAGTACTTC. As protein: CASSEVRGSVEQYF.

The rearrangement joins TRBV7-9 to TRBJ1-2, with 7 bases identical to TRBD1. This CDR3 is built from 16 residues. The germline CDR1 and CDR2 sequences are SEHNR and FQNEAQ (reference sequence). Trimming at V came to 5 bases and at J to 0 bases, leaving 9 bases not matched to a gene. The CDR3 reads CASSPGQDYANYGYTF. Here the CDR3 DNA reads TGTGCCAGCAGCCCCGGACAGGACTACGCTAACTATGGCTACACCTTC. The variable domain in full, completed from reference TRBV7-9 and TRBJ1-2, reads DTGVSQNPRHKITKRGQNVTFRCDPISEHNRLYWYRQTLGQGPEFLTYFQNEAQLEKSRLLSDRFSAERPKGSFSTLEIQRTEQGDSAMYLCASSPGQDYANYGYTFGSGTRLTVV.

This clone has just one count. The chain joins TRBV30 to TRBJ1-2; possible D gene TRBD1, 6 bases. Trimming pared 7 bases from V and 6 bases from J, leaving 18 bases between. The germline V gene has CDR1 GTSNPN and CDR2 SVGIG (reference sequence). This CDR3 has 13 amino acids. As DNA, the CDR3 is TGTGCCTACCGAACCGGGGGGGGCCATGGCTACACCTTC. This translates into CAYRTGGGHGYTF.

V usage is TRBV6-4 and J usage is TRBJ1-3; D unresolved. The CDR3 sequence is 16 residues long. Germline V gives CDR1 MRHNA, CDR2 SNTAGT. Trimming shortened V by 2 bases and J by 0 bases, and 11 bases separated the two germline ends. CDR3 in amino acids: CASSDPLRCSGNTIYF. The CDR3 nucleotides are TGTGCCAGCAGTGACCCCCTACGGTGCTCTGGAAACACCATATATTTT.

The chain combines TRBV19 with TRBJ1-1; 7 positions agree with TRBD1. The germline gives CDR1 LNHDA, CDR2 SQIVND (reference sequence). V gave up 7 bases and J gave up 8 bases; unmatched junction bases: 7. The CDR3 runs to 12 residues. CDR3 protein: CASTRQDREAFF. The CDR3 bases are TGTGCCAGTACCCGTCAGGACAGGGAAGCTTTCTTT.

This sequence joins TRBV19 and TRBJ2-5; 7 bases line up with TRBD2. The CDR3 totals 13 residues. J was trimmed by 5 bases and V by 9 bases; bases with no gene match: 9. Germline V CDR1 and CDR2: LNHDA, SQIVND (reference sequence). This chain's CDR3 is CASRPDGRETQYF. DNA for the CDR3: TGTGCCAGCCGACCGGACGGGAGGGAGACCCAGTACTTC.

The rearrangement uses TRBV28 and TRBJ1-5; 7 bases fit TRBD1. The V gene's germline CDR1 is MDHEN and CDR2 SYDVKM. The CDR3 totals 15 residues. V gave up 2 bases and J gave up 3 bases; unmatched junction bases: 4. CDR3 sequence (DNA): TGTGCCAGCAGTTTAGGTGGACAGGTCAATCAGCCCCAGCATTTT. It encodes CASSLGGQVNQPQHF.

V and J are TRBV11-2 and TRBJ2-5; perhaps TRBD2 as D (5 bases). The germline gives CDR1 SGHAT, CDR2 FQNNGV. The CDR3 runs 13 residues. Trimming took 1 base from V and 5 from J, leaving 8 bases between them. The CDR3 nucleotides are TGTGCCAGCAGCTTAGCCGGCGGGGAGACCCAGTACTTC. It is translated as CASSLAGGETQYF.

The chain links TRBV5-1 to TRBJ2-7, with 7 bases fitting TRBD1. This CDR3 has 13 amino acids. The ends lost 5 bases at V and 4 bases at J; junction bases unmatched: 6. The germline V gene encodes CDR1 SGHRS and CDR2 YFSETQ. CDR3 region: CASSRTGLYEQYF. Written as DNA, the CDR3 is TGCGCCAGCAGTCGGACAGGACTTTACGAGCAGTACTTC.

CDR3: CASSLSSGNEQYF. The CDR3 DNA is TGTGCCAGCAGTTTATCGTCGGGGAACGAGCAGTACTTC. The rearrangement joins TRBV28 to TRBJ2-7; D might be TRBD2 (5 bases). V was cut by 1 base and J by 5 bases, with 9 bases left in between. Per germline, CDR1 MDHEN and CDR2 SYDVKM. The CDR3 is 13 residues long.

The chain employs TRBV19 and TRBJ1-1; the D is unclear. Trimming took off 0 bases at V and 5 bases at J, with 7 bases between the two ends. From germline, CDR1 is LNHDA and CDR2 SQIVND (reference sequence). The CDR3 has 13 amino acids. CDR3 sequence reads: CASSIDAETEAFF. The CDR3 DNA reads TGTGCCAGTAGTATAGATGCGGAAACTGAAGCTTTCTTT.

This clone was counted only a few times. The V gene is TRBV6-6, the J gene TRBJ2-1, with a weak D call TRBD2 (6 bases). This CDR3 region has 16 residues. Germline V gene data show CDR1 as MNHNY and CDR2 as SVGAGI (reference sequence). Deletions cut 4 bases from V and 9 bases from J, with 22 bases between. In nucleotides, the CDR3 is TGTGCCAGCAGTTCCGGGAGACAGACGTTTCAGAGTGAGCAGTTCTTC. This gives the protein CASSSGRQTFQSEQFF.

The chain employs TRBV29-1 and TRBJ2-7; 9 bases align to TRBD1. Trimming at V came to 5 bases and at J to 1 base, leaving 6 bases not matched to a gene. Germline loops: CDR1 SQVTM, CDR2 ANQGSEA. The CDR3 contains 14 residues. The CDR3 DNA reads as TGCAGCGTTCGAGGGGGACAGGGTTCCTACGAGCAGTACTTC. Translation: CSVRGGQGSYEQYF.

The chain uses TRBV6-6 and TRBJ1-2; D unresolved. Per germline, CDR1 MNHNY and CDR2 SVGAGI (reference sequence). V dropped 2 bases and J dropped 3 bases, with 13 bases sitting between them. There are 15 residues in the CDR3. DNA for the CDR3: TGTGCCAGCAGTTACAGGGAGACCTTTGACTATGGCTACACCTTC. Translating it yields CASSYRETFDYGYTF.

The chain links TRBV7-9 to TRBJ2-7, with 7 nucleotides matching TRBD1. The CDR3 extends over 15 amino acids. Per germline, CDR1 SEHNR and CDR2 FQNEAQ (reference sequence). Losses at the gene ends were 1 base for V and 6 bases for J; bases not matched to a gene: 9. CDR3 sequence (DNA): TGTGCCAGCAGCTTAGGCCGACAGGGCCTGGCCGAGCAGTACTTC. It codes for CASSLGRQGLAEQYF. Looking up the rest from reference TRBV7-9 and TRBJ2-7 gives the full variable domain: DTGVSQNPRHKITKRGQNVTFRCDPISEHNRLYWYRQTLGQGPEFLTYFQNEAQLEKSRLLSDRFSAERPKGSFSTLEIQRTEQGDSAMYLCASSLGRQGLAEQYFGPGTRLTVT.

V gene TRBV30 combines with J gene TRBJ2-2, with a possible D match to TRBD2 (6 bases). The germline V gene has CDR1 GTSNPN and CDR2 SVGIG (reference sequence). The ends were cut back, 4 bases at V and 1 base at J, with 10 bases in the middle. The CDR3 is 14 residues long. In DNA, the CDR3 is TGTGCCTGGATGGGACTCCAGAACACCGGGGAGCTGTTTTTT. Protein: CAWMGLQNTGELFF.

The rearrangement uses TRBV18 and TRBJ1-2; 7 nucleotides match TRBD1. The ends lost 2 bases at V and 2 bases at J; junction bases unmatched: 8. CDR1 and CDR2 from the germline V gene are KGHSH and LQKENI. This CDR3 has 16 residues. CDR3 DNA sequence: TGTGCCAGCTCACCAACAGGGGCATTTCTAAACTATGGCTACACCTTC. Its protein product is CASSPTGAFLNYGYTF.

The rearrangement links TRBV28 to TRBJ1-5; D call uncertain. V lost 7 bases, J lost 0 bases, and 28 bases lay in between. The CDR3 runs to 20 residues. Germline values: CDR1 MDHEN, CDR2 SYDVKM. This CDR3 reads CASIDHTGGGRLYSNQPQHF. CDR3 nucleotide sequence: TGTGCCAGCATCGACCATACCGGAGGTGGGAGATTATATAGCAATCAGCCCCAGCATTTT. Combining the CDR3 with reference TRBV28 and TRBJ1-5 gives the whole variable domain DVKVTQSSRYLVKRTGEKVFLECVQDMDHENMFWYRQDPGLGLRLIYFSYDVKMKEKGDIPEGYSVSREKKERFSLILESASTNQTSMYLCASIDHTGGGRLYSNQPQHFGDGTRLSIL.

V usage is TRBV25-1 and J usage is TRBJ2-5; possibly TRBD2 for D (6 bases). Germline assignment: CDR1 MGHDK and CDR2 SYGVNS. This CDR3 is built from 15 residues. Trimming took 6 bases from V and 2 from J, leaving 16 bases between them. The CDR3 bases are TGTGCCAGCAGAGGGGACTGGGCGGGACAAGAGACCCAGTACTTC. Residues: CASRGDWAGQETQYF.

The rearrangement links TRBV2 to TRBJ2-1, with 9 positions matching TRBD1. V was clipped by 4 bases and J by 4 bases; unmatched bases: 2. Germline-derived CDR1 and CDR2 are SNHLY and FYNNEI. The CDR3 runs to 14 residues. CDR3 nucleotides: TGTGCCAGCAGTGTGGGACAGGGATACAATGAGCAGTTCTTC. Amino acid sequence: CASSVGQGYNEQFF.

This chain joins TRBV11-2 and TRBJ2-5, with D possibly matching TRBD1 (5 bases). This CDR3 contains 15 residues. With 6 bases removed from V and 7 bases from J, the gap between germline ends came to 21 bases. Germline V gene lookup returns CDR1 SGHAT and CDR2 FQNNGV. The CDR3, as DNA: TGTGCCAGCAGTCCAACCTTGGGGCGTCCTACGACCCAGTACTTC. Translated: CASSPTLGRPTTQYF.

The CDR3 nucleotides read TGTGCCAGCAGCACGGTAGTCGGGGAGCTGTTTTTT. It is translated as CASSTVVGELFF. This sequence joins TRBV7-7 and TRBJ2-2, with unresolved D. CDR3 length: 12 amino acids. Germline CDR1 reads SSHAT; CDR2 reads FNYEAQ (reference sequence). Deletions cut 5 bases from V and 7 bases from J, with 8 bases between.

The chain joins TRBV27 to TRBJ2-2; no definite D call. The CDR3 contains 11 residues. CDR1 MNHEY and CDR2 SMNVEV come from the germline V gene (reference sequence). V lost 6 bases and J 5 bases, leaving 4 bases between the germline ends. As DNA, the CDR3 is TGTGCCAGCAGACAAACCGGGGAGCTGTTTTTT. This translates into CASRQTGELFF.